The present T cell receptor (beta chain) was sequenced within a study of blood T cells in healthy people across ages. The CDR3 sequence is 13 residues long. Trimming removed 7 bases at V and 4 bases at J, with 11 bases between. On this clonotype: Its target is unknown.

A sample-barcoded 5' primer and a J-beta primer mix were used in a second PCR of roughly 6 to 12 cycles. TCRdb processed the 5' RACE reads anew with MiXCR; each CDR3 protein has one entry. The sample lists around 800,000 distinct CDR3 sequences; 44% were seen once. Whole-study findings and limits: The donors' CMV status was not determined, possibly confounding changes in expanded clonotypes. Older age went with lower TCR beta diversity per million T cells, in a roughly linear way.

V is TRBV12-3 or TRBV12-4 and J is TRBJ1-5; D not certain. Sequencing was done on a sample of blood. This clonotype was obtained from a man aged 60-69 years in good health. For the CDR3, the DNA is TGTGCCAGCAACCTAGGGTGGAATCAGCCCCAGCATTTT. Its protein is CASNLGWNQPQHF.